The source of this T cell receptor (beta chain) is a study of blood T cells in healthy people across ages. Notes on the study in general: Roughly linear declines in TCR beta diversity per million T cells occurred with age.

J gave up 0 bases and V 2 bases, and 11 bases lay outside the gene matches. CDR3 size: 20 residues. Donors ranged from about 6 to 90 years old and were healthy Caucasians in Russia. The sample, about 9.2 milliliters of peripheral blood, was drawn from each donor. This clonotype was seen at least ten times. Its antigen is not known. Primed by a sample-barcoded 5' primer and a J-beta primer mix, a second PCR proceeded for about 6 to 11 cycles. TCRdb passed the 5' RACE reads through MiXCR, listing each CDR3 protein once. The sample contains hundreds of thousands of distinct CDR3 sequences, around 36% of which appear only once.

Material: blood. The chain couples TRBV12-3 or TRBV12-4 to TRBJ2-3; TRBD2 aligns across 13 bases. The TCR comes from a man aged 18 to 30 in good health. CDR3 region: CASSLFLGTSGASSTDTQYF. The CDR3 DNA follows: TGTGCCAGCAGTTTATTTCTCGGGACTAGCGGGGCCTCTAGCACAGATACGCAGTATTTT.